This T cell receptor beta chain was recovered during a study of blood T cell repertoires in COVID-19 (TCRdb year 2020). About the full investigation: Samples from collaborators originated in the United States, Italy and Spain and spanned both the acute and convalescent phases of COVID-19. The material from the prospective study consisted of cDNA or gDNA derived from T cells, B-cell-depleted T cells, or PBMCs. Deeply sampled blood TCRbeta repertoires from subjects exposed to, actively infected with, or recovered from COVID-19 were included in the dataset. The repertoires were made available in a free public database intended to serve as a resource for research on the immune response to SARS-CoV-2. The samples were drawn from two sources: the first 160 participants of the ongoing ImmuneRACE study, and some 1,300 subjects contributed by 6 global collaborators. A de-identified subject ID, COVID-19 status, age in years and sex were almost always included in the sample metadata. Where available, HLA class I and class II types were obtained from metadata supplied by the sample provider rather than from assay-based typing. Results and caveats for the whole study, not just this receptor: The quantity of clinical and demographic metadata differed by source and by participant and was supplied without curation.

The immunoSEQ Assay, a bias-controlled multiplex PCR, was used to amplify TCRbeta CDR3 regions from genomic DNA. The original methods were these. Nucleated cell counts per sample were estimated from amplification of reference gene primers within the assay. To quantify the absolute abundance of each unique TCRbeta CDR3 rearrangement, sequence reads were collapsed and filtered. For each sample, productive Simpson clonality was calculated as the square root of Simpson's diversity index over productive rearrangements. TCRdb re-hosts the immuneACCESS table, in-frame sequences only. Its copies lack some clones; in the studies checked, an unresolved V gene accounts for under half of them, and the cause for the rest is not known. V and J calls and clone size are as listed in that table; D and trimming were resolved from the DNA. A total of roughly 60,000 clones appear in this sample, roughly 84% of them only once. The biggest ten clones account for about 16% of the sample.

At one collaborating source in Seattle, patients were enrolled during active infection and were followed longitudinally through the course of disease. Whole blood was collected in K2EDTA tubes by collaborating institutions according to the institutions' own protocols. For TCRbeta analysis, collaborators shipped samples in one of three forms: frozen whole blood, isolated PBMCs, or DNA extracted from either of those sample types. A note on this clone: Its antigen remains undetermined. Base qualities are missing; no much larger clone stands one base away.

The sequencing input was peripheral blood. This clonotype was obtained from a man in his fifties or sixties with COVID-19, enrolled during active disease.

The DNA sequence is as follows: TGTGCCAGCAAACAGGGTTACATGGGAGAGACCCAGTACTTC. Its protein product is CASKQGYMGETQYF. This chain joins TRBV19 to TRBJ2-5; possibly the D gene is TRBD1, per 6 matching bases. Relative to germline, V is 9 bases shorter and J is 4 bases shorter, with 18 bases between their ends. The CDR3 covers 14 residues, taking in both the cysteine and the phenylalanine. Only the CDR3 DNA stays, 42 bases, in frame from base 1. CDR1 and CDR2 are read off the germline V gene (reference sequence) as LNHDA and SQIVND.